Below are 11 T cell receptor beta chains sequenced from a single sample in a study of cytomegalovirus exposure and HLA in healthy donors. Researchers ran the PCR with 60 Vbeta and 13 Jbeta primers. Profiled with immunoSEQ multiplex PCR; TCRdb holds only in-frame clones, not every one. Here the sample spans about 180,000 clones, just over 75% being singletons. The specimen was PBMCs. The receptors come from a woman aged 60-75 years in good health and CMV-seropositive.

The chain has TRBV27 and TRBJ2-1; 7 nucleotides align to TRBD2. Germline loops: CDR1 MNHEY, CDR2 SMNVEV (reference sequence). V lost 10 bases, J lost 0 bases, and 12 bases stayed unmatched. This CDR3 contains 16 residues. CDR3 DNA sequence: TGTGCCACGTCCACTAGCGTATCTTTCTCCTACAATGAGCAGTTCTTC. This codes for CATSTSVSFSYNEQFF.

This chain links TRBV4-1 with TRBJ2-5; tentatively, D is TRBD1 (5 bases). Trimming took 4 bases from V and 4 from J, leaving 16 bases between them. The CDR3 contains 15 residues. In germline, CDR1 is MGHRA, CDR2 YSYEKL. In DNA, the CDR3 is TGCGCCAGCAGCCTAGGGGCGTTAGGTAGAGAGACCCAGTACTTC. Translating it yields CASSLGALGRETQYF.

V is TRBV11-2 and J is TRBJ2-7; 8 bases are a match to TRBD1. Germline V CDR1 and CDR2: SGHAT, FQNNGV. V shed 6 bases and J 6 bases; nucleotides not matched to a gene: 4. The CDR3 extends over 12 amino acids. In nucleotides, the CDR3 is TGTGCCAGCAGTCCCAGGGGGCGCGAGCAGTACTTC. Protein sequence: CASSPRGREQYF.

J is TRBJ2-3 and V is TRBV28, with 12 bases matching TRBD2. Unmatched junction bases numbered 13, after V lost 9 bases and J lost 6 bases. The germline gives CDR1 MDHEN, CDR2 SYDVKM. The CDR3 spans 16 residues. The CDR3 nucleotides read TGTGCCAGTAAGGGCTTTACTAGCGGGAGGAGGGATACGCAGTATTTT. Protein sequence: CASKGFTSGRRDTQYF.

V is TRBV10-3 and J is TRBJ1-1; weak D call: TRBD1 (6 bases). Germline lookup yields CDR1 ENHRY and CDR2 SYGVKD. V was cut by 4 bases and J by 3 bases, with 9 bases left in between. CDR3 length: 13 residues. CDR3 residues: CAISGRGDTEAFF. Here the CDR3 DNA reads TGTGCCATCAGTGGCAGGGGCGACACTGAAGCTTTCTTT.

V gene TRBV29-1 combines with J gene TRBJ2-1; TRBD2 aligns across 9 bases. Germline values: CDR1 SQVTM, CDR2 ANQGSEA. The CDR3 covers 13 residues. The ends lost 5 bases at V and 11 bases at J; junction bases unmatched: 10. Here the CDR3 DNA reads TGCAGCGTTAGGGCGGGAGGGATAGATCAGCAGTTCTTC. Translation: CSVRAGGIDQQFF.

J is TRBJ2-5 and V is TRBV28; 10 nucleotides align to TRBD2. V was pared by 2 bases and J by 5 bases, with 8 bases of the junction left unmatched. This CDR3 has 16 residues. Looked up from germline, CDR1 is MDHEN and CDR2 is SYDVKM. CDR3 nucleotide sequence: TGTGCCAGCAGTTTACTGACTAGCGGGTCAGTGGAGACCCAGTACTTC. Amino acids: CASSLLTSGSVETQYF.

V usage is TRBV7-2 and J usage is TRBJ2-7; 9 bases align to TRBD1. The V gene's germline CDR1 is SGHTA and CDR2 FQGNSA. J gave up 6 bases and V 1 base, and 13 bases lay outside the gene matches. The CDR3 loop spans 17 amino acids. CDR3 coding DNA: TGTGCCAGCAGCTTAGTTTTAACAGGGGGCATGTTAGGCGAGCAGTACTTC. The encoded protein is CASSLVLTGGMLGEQYF.

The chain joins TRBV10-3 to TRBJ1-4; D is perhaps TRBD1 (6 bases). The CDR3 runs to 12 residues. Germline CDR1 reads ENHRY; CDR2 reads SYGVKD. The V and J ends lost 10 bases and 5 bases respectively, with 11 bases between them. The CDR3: CATGQTNEKLFF. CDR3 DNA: TGTGCCACAGGACAGACAAATGAAAAACTGTTTTTT.

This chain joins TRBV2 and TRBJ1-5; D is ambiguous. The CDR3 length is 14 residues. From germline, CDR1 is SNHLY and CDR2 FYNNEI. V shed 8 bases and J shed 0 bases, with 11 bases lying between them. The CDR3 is CASGDGYSNQPQHF. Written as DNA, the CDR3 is TGTGCCAGCGGAGACGGGTATAGCAATCAGCCCCAGCATTTT.

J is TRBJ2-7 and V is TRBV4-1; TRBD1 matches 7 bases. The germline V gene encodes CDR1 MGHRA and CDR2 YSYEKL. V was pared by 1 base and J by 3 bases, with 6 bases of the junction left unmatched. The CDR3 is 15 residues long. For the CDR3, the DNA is TGCGCCAGCAGCCAAGTCACAGGGGTTGTCTACGAGCAGTACTTC. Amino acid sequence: CASSQVTGVVYEQYF.